This is a list of T cell receptor beta chains from one sample in a study of sequential checkpoint blockade in melanoma. The data were produced by immunoSEQ multiplex PCR, yet TCRdb's version contains in-frame clones alone and is incomplete. The table shows about 17,000 clones, with roughly 71% occurring only once. Source: CD8+ T cells sorted from blood (inferred from file names), taken from a patient given nivolumab and ipilimumab in sequence. The receptors were gathered from a human donor with melanoma. Each CDR3 is given with its conserved first and last residue. A D gene is named only where the DNA matches it firmly. Size values are once, few and many counts, or a class for expanded clones, and some rows have none.

j_call: TRBJ2-5
v_call: TRBV2
d_call: -
clone_size: -
cdr3_nt: TGTGCCAGCAGTGACAGAAAGAGAGACTTAAAGAAAACCCAGTACTTC
cdr3_aa: CASSDRKRDLKKTQYF

j_call: TRBJ2-1
v_call: TRBV4-3
d_call: -
clone_size: -
cdr3_nt: TGCGCCAGCAGCCTGTTGGGGGGTGCGGGGACGAGTTACAATGAGCAGTTCTTC
cdr3_aa: CASSLLGGAGTSYNEQFF

j_call: TRBJ2-3
v_call: TRBV13
d_call: TRBD1
clone_size: -
cdr3_nt: TGTGCCAGTTCCGGGACAGGGTTGAGAGATACGCAGTATTTT
cdr3_aa: CASSGTGLRDTQYF

j_call: TRBJ2-1
v_call: TRBV7-8
d_call: TRBD2
clone_size: once
cdr3_nt: TGTGCCAGCAGCCGACTAGCGGGAGGTGGCGATGAGCAGTTCTTC
cdr3_aa: CASSRLAGGGDEQFF

j_call: TRBJ2-5
v_call: TRBV27
d_call: -
clone_size: -
cdr3_nt: TGTGCCAGCAGTGCCTACTATAAAGAGACCCAGTACTTC
cdr3_aa: CASSAYYKETQYF

j_call: TRBJ1-2
v_call: TRBV5-1
d_call: TRBD1
clone_size: -
cdr3_nt: TGCGCCAGCAGCACCTACTCCGGGACAGAGGGTCACTATGGCTACACCTTC
cdr3_aa: CASSTYSGTEGHYGYTF

j_call: TRBJ2-7
v_call: TRBV6-5
d_call: -
clone_size: -
cdr3_nt: TGTGCCAGCAGTTACTCGGGCAGATCCTACGAGCAGTACTTC
cdr3_aa: CASSYSGRSYEQYF

j_call: TRBJ1-2
v_call: TRBV4-2
d_call: -
clone_size: -
cdr3_nt: TGTGCCAGCAGCCAAGTACAGGAGGAGGGTTTAACGGGCTACACCTTC
cdr3_aa: CASSQVQEEGLTGYTF

j_call: TRBJ1-1
v_call: TRBV11-3
d_call: -
clone_size: -
cdr3_nt: TGTGCCAGCAGCTTCCTTTCCCCCTTGAACACTGAAGCTTTCTTT
cdr3_aa: CASSFLSPLNTEAFF

j_call: TRBJ1-1
v_call: TRBV6-5
d_call: -
clone_size: -
cdr3_nt: TGTGCCAGCAGTTACTCGAAGAGTGAAGCTTTCTTT
cdr3_aa: CASSYSKSEAFF

j_call: TRBJ1-1
v_call: TRBV5-1
d_call: TRBD1
clone_size: -
cdr3_nt: TGCGCCAGCAGCTTGGCTAACAGGGGGCGGGCTGAAGCTTTCTTT
cdr3_aa: CASSLANRGRAEAFF

j_call: TRBJ1-5
v_call: TRBV6-1
d_call: -
clone_size: -
cdr3_nt: TGTGCCAGCATCCCTTCGGCGGATAGCAATCAGCCCCAGCATTTT
cdr3_aa: CASIPSADSNQPQHF

j_call: TRBJ2-7
v_call: TRBV9
d_call: -
clone_size: -
cdr3_nt: -
cdr3_aa: CASSVGGGTYEQYF

j_call: TRBJ2-1
v_call: TRBV7-3
d_call: -
clone_size: -
cdr3_nt: TGTGCCAGCAGTCCTAGCTCCTACAATGAGCAGTTCTTC
cdr3_aa: CASSPSSYNEQFF

j_call: TRBJ2-1
v_call: TRBV6-6
d_call: -
clone_size: -
cdr3_nt: TGTGCCGGGGCGCGGGACTCTACCAATGAGCAGTTCTTC
cdr3_aa: CAGARDSTNEQFF

j_call: TRBJ1-1
v_call: TRBV6-6
d_call: -
clone_size: -
cdr3_nt: TGTGCCAGCAGTTTTCCCTTGAGTGAAGCTTTCTTT
cdr3_aa: CASSFPLSEAFF

j_call: TRBJ2-7
v_call: TRBV15
d_call: -
clone_size: -
cdr3_nt: TGTGCCACCAGCAGACTGACGCAGGGCTACGAGCAGTACTTC
cdr3_aa: CATSRLTQGYEQYF

j_call: TRBJ2-1
v_call: TRBV4-3
d_call: -
clone_size: -
cdr3_nt: TGCGCCAGCAGCCAAGATGGGGCCTCCTACGATGAGCAGTTCTTC
cdr3_aa: CASSQDGASYDEQFF

j_call: TRBJ1-3
v_call: TRBV29-1
d_call: -
clone_size: -
cdr3_nt: TGCAGCGTTGAAGATCCGGTGGGAAACACCATATATTTT
cdr3_aa: CSVEDPVGNTIYF

j_call: TRBJ2-7
v_call: TRBV12-5
d_call: -
clone_size: -
cdr3_nt: TGTGCTAGTGGTTTGGTGTCTGGCATGTGGTCCTACGAGCAGTACTTC
cdr3_aa: CASGLVSGMWSYEQYF

j_call: TRBJ2-7
v_call: TRBV28
d_call: TRBD2
clone_size: -
cdr3_nt: TGTGCCAGCAGTTTACGAACTAGCGGGAGGCCTTCTTTTTCCTACGAGCAGTACTTC
cdr3_aa: CASSLRTSGRPSFSYEQYF

j_call: TRBJ2-7
v_call: TRBV19
d_call: -
clone_size: few
cdr3_nt: TGTGCCAGTAGTATTCTCTTTGGGGGGGCCGACGAGCAGTACTTC
cdr3_aa: CASSILFGGADEQYF

j_call: TRBJ2-1
v_call: TRBV7-6
d_call: TRBD2
clone_size: -
cdr3_nt: TGTGCCAGCAGCTCTTCCGGACTAGCGGGGACCTCCTACAATGAGCAGTTCTTC
cdr3_aa: CASSSSGLAGTSYNEQFF

j_call: TRBJ1-1
v_call: TRBV27
d_call: -
clone_size: once
cdr3_nt: TGTGCCAGCAGTGCCACAGGGCTGAACACTGAAGCTTTCTTT
cdr3_aa: CASSATGLNTEAFF

j_call: TRBJ1-2
v_call: TRBV9
d_call: -
clone_size: -
cdr3_nt: TGTGCCAGCAGCGTAGGTACAGGGATACCCTATGGCTACACCTTC
cdr3_aa: CASSVGTGIPYGYTF